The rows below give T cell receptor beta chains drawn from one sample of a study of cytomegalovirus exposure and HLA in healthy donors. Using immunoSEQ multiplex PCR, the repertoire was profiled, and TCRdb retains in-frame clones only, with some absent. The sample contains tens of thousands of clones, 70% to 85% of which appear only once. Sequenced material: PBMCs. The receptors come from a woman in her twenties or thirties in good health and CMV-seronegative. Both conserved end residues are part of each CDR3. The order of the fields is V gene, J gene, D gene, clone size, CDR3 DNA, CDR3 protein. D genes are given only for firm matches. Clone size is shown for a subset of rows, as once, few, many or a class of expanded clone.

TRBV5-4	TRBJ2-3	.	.	TGTGCCAGCAGCCAAGAGTGGGGCCCAGATACGCAGTATTTT	CASSQEWGPDTQYF
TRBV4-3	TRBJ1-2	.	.	TGCGCCAGCAGCCAAGCGCCGGGTGTTAACTATGGCTACACCTTC	CASSQAPGVNYGYTF
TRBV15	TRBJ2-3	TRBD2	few	TGTGCCACCAGCAGAGATACTAGCGGGGGAGATACGCAGTATTTT	CATSRDTSGGDTQYF
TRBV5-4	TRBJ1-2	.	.	TGTGCCAGCAGCTTGCAGCAGGGCCTTAACTATGGCTACACCTTC	CASSLQQGLNYGYTF
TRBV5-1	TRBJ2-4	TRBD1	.	TGCGCCAGCAGCCCGCGGACAGGGGAGGCCAAAAACATTCAGTACTTC	CASSPRTGEAKNIQYF
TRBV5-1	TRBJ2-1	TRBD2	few	TGCGCCAGCAGCTTGGCCAAGTTTCCAGGACTAGCGGTTAATGAGCAGTTCTTC	CASSLAKFPGLAVNEQFF
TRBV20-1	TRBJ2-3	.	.	TGCATTCCAGGGTACACAGATACGCAGTATTTT	CIPGYTDTQYF
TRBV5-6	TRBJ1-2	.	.	TGTGCCAGCACATTGTGGGGCCTTACTGGGGAAGGCTACACCTTC	CASTLWGLTGEGYTF
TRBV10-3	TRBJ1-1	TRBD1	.	TGTGCCATCAGTGAGAGGGGGCAACGGACTGAAGCTTTCTTT	CAISERGQRTEAFF
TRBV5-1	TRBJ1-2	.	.	TGCGCCAGCAGTTCGACAGCTAACTATGGCTACACCTTC	CASSSTANYGYTF
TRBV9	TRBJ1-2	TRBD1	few	TGTGCCAGCAGCGTAGGAGGGGGCCCCTATGGCTACACCTTC	CASSVGGGPYGYTF
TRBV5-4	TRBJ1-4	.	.	TGTGCCAGCAGCCCGACAGTTGCAACTAATGAAAAACTGTTTTTT	CASSPTVATNEKLFF
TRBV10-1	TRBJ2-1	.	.	TGCGCCAGCAGTGATGGAGCATACTCCTACAATGAGCAGTTCTTC	CASSDGAYSYNEQFF
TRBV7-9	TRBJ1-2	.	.	TGTGCCAGCAGCCCCGGTACTCTCTATGGCTACACCTTC	CASSPGTLYGYTF
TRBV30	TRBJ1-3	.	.	TGTGCCTGGGGACACTCTGGAAACACCATATATTTT	CAWGHSGNTIYF
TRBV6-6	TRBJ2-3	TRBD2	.	TGTGCCAGCAGACAGGGACTAGCGGGGGTCACAGATACGCAGTATTTT	CASRQGLAGVTDTQYF
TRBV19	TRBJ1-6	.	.	TGTGCCAGTAGTATAGATCAGGCCCTCAATTCACCCCTCCACTTT	CASSIDQALNSPLHF
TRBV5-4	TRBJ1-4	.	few	TGTGCCAGCAGCGTGGACAGACTAAATGAAAAACTGTTTTTT	CASSVDRLNEKLFF
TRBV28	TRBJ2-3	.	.	TGTGCCAGCAGTACAGGGCTCACAGCAGATACGCAGTATTTT	CASSTGLTADTQYF
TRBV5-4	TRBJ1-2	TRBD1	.	TGTGCCAGCAGCTTGGACAGGGGTAACGGCTACACCTTC	CASSLDRGNGYTF
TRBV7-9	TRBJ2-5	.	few	TGTGCCAGCAGCACGGATGAAGAGGAAGAGACCCAGTACTTC	CASSTDEEEETQYF
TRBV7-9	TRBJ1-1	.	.	TGTGCCAGCAGCTTAAGCGGAGTTGAAGCTTTCTTT	CASSLSGVEAFF
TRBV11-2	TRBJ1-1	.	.	TGTGCCAGCAGCTTTGAGGGAACGGACACTGAAGCTTTCTTT	CASSFEGTDTEAFF
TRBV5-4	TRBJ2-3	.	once	TGTGCCAGCAGCTTGGGACAAAGCACAGATACGCAGTATTTT	CASSLGQSTDTQYF
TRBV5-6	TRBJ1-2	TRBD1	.	TGTGCCAGCAGCTTGCCGGGACAGAACTATGGCTACACCTTC	CASSLPGQNYGYTF
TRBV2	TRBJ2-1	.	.	TGTGCCAGCAGCGTCCTTGGCGAGCAGTTCTTC	CASSVLGEQFF